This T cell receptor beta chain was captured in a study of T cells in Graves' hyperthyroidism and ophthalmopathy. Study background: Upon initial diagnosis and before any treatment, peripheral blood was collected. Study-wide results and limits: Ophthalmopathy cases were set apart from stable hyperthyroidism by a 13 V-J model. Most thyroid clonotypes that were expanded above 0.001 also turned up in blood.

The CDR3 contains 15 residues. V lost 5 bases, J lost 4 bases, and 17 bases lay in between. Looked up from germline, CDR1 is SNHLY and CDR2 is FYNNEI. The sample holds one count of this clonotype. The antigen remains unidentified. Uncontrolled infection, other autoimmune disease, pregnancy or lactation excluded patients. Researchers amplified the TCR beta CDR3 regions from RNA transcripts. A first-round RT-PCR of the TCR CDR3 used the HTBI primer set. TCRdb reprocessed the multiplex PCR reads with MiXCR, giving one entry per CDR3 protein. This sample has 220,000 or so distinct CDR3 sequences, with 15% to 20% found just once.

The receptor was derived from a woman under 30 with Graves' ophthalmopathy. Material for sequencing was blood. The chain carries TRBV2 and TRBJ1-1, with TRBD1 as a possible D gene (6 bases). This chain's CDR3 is CASSSNREGSTEAFF. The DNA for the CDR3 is TGTGCCAGCAGTTCAAACAGGGAGGGGAGCACTGAAGCTTTCTTT.